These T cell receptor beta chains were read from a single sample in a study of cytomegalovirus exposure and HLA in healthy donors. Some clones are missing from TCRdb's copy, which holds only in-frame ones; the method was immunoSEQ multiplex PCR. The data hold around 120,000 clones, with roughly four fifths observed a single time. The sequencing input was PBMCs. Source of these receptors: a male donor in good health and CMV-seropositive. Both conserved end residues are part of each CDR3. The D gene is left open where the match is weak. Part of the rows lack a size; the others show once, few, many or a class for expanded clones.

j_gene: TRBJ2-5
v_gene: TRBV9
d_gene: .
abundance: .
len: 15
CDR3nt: TGTGCCAGCAGCGTTGGGGCCTCAGTGGAAGAGACCCAGTACTTC
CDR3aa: CASSVGASVEETQYF

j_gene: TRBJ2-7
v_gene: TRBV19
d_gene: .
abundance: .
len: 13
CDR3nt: TGTGCCAGTAGTATCAGCCAGGGTGGTGAGCAGTACTTC
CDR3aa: CASSISQGGEQYF

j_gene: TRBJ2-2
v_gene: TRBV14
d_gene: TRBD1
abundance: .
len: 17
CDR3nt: TGTGCCAGCAGCCTCTGGGGGACAGATATAGCCACCGGGGAGCTGTTTTTT
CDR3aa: CASSLWGTDIATGELFF

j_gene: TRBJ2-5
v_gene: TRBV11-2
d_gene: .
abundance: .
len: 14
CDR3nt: TGTGCCAGCAGCGTCGACAGAGTACAAGAGACCCAGTACTTC
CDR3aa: CASSVDRVQETQYF

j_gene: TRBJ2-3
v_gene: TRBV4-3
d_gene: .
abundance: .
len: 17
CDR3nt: TGCGCCAGCAGCCAAAGAACTGGGGCCTACCAGGGAGATACGCAGTATTTT
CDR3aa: CASSQRTGAYQGDTQYF

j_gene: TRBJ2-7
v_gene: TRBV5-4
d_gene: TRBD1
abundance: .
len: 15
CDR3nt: TGTGCCAGCAGCTTGGGGGGACAGCACTCCTACGAGCAGTACTTC
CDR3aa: CASSLGGQHSYEQYF

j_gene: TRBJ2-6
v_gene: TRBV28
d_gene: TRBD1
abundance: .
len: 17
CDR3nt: TGTGCCGCGTCCGGGACAGGGAGTTTCCCTGGGGCCAACGGCCTGACTTTC
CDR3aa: CAASGTGSFPGANGLTF

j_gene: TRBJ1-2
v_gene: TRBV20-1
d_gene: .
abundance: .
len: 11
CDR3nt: TGCAGTGGGACAGCTGCCTATGGCTACACCTTC
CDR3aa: CSGTAAYGYTF

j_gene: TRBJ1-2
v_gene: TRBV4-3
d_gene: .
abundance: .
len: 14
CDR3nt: TGCGCCAGCAGCCAAGATCACAGTGGCTATGGCTACACCTTC
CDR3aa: CASSQDHSGYGYTF

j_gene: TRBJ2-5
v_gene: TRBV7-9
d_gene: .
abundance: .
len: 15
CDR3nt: TGTGCCAGCAGCCTACCAGGGGGGACCCAAGAGACCCAGTACTTC
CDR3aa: CASSLPGGTQETQYF

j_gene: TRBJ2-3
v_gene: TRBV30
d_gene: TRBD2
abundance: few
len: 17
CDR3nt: TGTGCCTGGACCCCCCTAGCGGGGGGCTCTAGCACAGATACGCAGTATTTT
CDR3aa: CAWTPLAGGSSTDTQYF

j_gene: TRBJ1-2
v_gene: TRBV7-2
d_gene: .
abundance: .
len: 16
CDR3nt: TGTGCCAGCAGCTTCTCTCCTCTAGCAGGAGAACCTGGCTACACCTTC
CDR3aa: CASSFSPLAGEPGYTF

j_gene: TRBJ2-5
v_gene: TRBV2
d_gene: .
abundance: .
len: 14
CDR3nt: TGTGCCAGCGCTCCCCTGCTCGGTCTAGAGACCCAGTACTTC
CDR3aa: CASAPLLGLETQYF

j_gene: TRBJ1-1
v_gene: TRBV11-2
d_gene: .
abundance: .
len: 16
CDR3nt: TGTGCCAGCAGCCCCCCCGTTGCGGACAGACACACTGAAGCTTTCTTT
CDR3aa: CASSPPVADRHTEAFF

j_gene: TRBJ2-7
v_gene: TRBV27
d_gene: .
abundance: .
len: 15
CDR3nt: TGTGCCAGCAGTTTATCCCGGGACATCTCCTACGAGCAGTACTTC
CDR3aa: CASSLSRDISYEQYF

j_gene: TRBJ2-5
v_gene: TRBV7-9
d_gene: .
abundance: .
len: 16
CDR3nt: TGTGCCAGCAGCTTGGGGGCTACTAGAAAAGGAGAGACCCAGTACTTC
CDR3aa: CASSLGATRKGETQYF

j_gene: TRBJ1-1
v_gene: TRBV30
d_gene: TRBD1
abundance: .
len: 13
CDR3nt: TGTGCCTGGACAGGGGGTTTCAACACTGAAGCTTTCTTT
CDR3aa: CAWTGGFNTEAFF

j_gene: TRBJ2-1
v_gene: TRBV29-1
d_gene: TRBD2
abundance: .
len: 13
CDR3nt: TGCAGCTATGGGGCGGGAGGGCCGAGTGAGCAGTTCTTC
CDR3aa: CSYGAGGPSEQFF

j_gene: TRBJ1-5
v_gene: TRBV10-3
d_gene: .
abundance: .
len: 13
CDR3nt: TGTGCCATCTCTGGGCAGCTCAATCAGCCCCAGCATTTT
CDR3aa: CAISGQLNQPQHF

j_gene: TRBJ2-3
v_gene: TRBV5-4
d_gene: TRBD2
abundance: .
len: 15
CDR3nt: TGTGCCAGCAGCTCAGCGGGACGCCAAGCAGATACGCAGTATTTT
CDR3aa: CASSSAGRQADTQYF

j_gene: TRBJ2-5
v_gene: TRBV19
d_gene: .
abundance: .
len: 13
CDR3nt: TGTGCCAGCCAAATCCAGGGATCGGAGACCCAGTACTTC
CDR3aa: CASQIQGSETQYF

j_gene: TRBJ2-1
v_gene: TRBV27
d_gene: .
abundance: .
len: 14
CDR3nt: TGTGCCAGCAGTTTGCGAGGGATCTACAATGAGCAGTTCTTC
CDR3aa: CASSLRGIYNEQFF

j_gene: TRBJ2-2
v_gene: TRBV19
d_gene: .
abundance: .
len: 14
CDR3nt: TGTGCCAGTAGTATAACGGGAAACACCGGGGAGCTGTTTTTT
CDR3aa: CASSITGNTGELFF

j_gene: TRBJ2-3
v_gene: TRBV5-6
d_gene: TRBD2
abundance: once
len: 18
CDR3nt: TGTGCCAGCAGCTTGGCCTCTCTAGCGGGAGCCCCTTCAGATACGCAGTATTTT
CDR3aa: CASSLASLAGAPSDTQYF

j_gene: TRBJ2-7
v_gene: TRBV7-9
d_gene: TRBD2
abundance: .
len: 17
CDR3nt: TGTGCCAGCAGCGTGGTATCTCGAGCGGGGTACTTTCGGGAGCAGTACTTC
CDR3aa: CASSVVSRAGYFREQYF

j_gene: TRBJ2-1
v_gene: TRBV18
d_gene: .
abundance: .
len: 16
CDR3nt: TGTGCCAGCTCACTTTCTTGGGGACTGGCCCCCAATGAGCAGTTCTTC
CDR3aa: CASSLSWGLAPNEQFF

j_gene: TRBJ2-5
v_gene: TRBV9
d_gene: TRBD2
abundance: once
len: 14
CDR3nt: TGTGCCAGCAGCGTAGGCGGGAGTATAGAGACCCAGTACTTC
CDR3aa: CASSVGGSIETQYF

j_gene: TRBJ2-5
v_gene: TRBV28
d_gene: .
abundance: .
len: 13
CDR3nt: TGTGCCAGCAGTTTAGCGGGAAGGGAGACCCAGTACTTC
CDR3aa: CASSLAGRETQYF

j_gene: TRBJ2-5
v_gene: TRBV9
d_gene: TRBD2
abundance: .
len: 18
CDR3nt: TGTGCCAGCGGGGAGGGGAGGGGTTCCGCTAGCCGGCAAGAGACCCAGTACTTC
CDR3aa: CASGEGRGSASRQETQYF

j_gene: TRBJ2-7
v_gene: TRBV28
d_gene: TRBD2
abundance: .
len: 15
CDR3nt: TGTGCCAGCAGTTTAGAGGCGGGAGTCGGCTACGAGCAGTACTTC
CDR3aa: CASSLEAGVGYEQYF

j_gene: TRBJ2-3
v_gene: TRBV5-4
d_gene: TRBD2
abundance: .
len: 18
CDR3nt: TGTGCCAGCAGCTCGGGACTAGCGGGAGTAAGGGGGGCAGATACGCAGTATTTT
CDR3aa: CASSSGLAGVRGADTQYF

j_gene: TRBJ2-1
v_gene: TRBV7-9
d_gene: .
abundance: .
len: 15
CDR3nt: TGTGCCAGCAGCTTAGCGGGAGGAATCTACAATGAGCAGTTCTTC
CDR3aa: CASSLAGGIYNEQFF

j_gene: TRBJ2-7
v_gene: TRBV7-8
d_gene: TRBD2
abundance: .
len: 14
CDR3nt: TGTGCCAGCGATCCGAGGGAGGGGACCTACGAGCAGTACTTC
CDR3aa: CASDPREGTYEQYF

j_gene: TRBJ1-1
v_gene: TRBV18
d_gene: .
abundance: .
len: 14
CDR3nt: TGTGCCAGCTCACCATTAACAGCGAACACTGAAGCTTTCTTT
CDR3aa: CASSPLTANTEAFF

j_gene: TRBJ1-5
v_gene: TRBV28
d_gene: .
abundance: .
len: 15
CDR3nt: TGTGCCAGCAGTTTATGGCAGGAGGGGAATCAGCCCCAGCATTTT
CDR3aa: CASSLWQEGNQPQHF

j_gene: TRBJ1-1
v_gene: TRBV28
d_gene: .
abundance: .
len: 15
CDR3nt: TGTGCCAGCAGTTTTACAGGGAGCGCAAACACTGAAGCTTTCTTT
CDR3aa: CASSFTGSANTEAFF

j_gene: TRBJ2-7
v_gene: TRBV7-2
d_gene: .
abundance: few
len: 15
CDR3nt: TGTGCCAGCAGCACTAGTCAAAGATCGGACTACGAGCAGTACTTC
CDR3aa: CASSTSQRSDYEQYF

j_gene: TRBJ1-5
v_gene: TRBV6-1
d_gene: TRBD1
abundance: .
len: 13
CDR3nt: TGTGCCACGGGACAGGGGTCCAATCAGCCCCAGCATTTT
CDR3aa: CATGQGSNQPQHF

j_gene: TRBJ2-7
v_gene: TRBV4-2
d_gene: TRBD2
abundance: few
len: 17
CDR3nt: TGTGCCAGCAGCCACGCCTGGCTAGCGGGAGGCGCGGCCGAGCAGTACTTC
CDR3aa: CASSHAWLAGGAAEQYF

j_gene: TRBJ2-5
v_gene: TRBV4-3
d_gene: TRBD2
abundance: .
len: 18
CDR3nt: TGCGCCAGCAGCCCCGGACTAGCGGGAGTTGTAGACCAAGAGACCCAGTACTTC
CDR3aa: CASSPGLAGVVDQETQYF

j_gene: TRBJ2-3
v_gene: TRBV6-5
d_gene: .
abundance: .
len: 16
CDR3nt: TGTGCCAGCAGTTACTCAGGAGGGACTAGCACAGATACGCAGTATTTT
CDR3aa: CASSYSGGTSTDTQYF

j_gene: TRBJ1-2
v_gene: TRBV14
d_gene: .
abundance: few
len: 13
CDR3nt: TGTGCCAGCAGCCAACTGCGTTCGTATGGCTACACCTTC
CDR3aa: CASSQLRSYGYTF

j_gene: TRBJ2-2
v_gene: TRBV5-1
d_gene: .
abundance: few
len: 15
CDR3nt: TGCGCCAGCAGCTTGGACCAGGGAAACACCGGGGAGCTGTTTTTT
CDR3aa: CASSLDQGNTGELFF

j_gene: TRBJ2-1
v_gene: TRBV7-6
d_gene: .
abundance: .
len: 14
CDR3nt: TGTGCCAGCAGCTTAGAGGTAGAACAGAATGAGCAGTTCTTC
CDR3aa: CASSLEVEQNEQFF

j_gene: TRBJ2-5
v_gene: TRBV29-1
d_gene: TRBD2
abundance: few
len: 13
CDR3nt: TGCAGCGTTCAGCGGGAGAATGCAGAGACCCAGTACTTC
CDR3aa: CSVQRENAETQYF

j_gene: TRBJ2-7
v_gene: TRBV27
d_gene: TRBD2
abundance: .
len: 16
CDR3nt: TGTGCCAGCAGTTTAGGTGGTAGCGGGAGAATCTACGAGCAGTACTTC
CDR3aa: CASSLGGSGRIYEQYF

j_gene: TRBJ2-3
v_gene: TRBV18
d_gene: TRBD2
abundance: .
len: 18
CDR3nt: TGTGCCAGCTCACCAAACCCCCTAGCGGGAGGACTTGTGGATACGCAGTATTTT
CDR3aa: CASSPNPLAGGLVDTQYF

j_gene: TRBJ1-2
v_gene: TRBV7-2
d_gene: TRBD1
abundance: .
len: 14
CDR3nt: TGTGCCAGCAGCTCAACAGGGGGCGGCTATGGCTACACCTTC
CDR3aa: CASSSTGGGYGYTF

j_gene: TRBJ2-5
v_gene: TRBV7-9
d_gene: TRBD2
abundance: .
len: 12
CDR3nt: TGTGGGGCGGGAGGGTCCCAAGAGACCCAGTACTTC
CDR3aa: CGAGGSQETQYF

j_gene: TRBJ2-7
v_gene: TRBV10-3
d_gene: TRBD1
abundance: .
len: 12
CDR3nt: TGTGCCACCCAGGGGGATATCAACGAGCAGTACTTC
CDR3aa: CATQGDINEQYF

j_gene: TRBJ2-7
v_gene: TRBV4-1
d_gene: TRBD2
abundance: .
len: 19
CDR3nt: TGCGCCAGCAGCCAATTCGCCAATATTCTAGGCGGGAGGGTGTACGAGCAGTACTTC
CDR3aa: CASSQFANILGGRVYEQYF

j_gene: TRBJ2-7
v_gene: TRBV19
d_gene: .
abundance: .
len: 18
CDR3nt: TGTGCCAGTAGTATGGGGCCCGGGGCGGGACCTCTTTCCTACGAGCAGTACTTC
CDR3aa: CASSMGPGAGPLSYEQYF

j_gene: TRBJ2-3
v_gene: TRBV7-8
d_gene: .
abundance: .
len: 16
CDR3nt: TGTGCCAGCAGCCCCCGTCCCGGGACATTCACAGATACGCAGTATTTT
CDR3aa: CASSPRPGTFTDTQYF

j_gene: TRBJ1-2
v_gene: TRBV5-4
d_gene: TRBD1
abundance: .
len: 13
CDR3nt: TGTGCCAGCAGGTCGCGACAGGGCCCCGGCTACACCTTC
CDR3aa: CASRSRQGPGYTF

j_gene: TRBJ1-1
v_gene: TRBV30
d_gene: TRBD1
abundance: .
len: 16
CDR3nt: TGTGCCTGGAGTGACTTAGACAGGGGATGGGGTGCTGAAGCTTTCTTT
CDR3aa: CAWSDLDRGWGAEAFF

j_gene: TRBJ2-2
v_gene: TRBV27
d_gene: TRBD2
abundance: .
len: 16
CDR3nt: TGTGCCAGCAGTAGACTAGCGGGAGGGCCGTCCGGGGAGCTGTTTTTT
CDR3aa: CASSRLAGGPSGELFF

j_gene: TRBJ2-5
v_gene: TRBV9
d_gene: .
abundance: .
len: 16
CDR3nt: TGTGCCAGCAGCGTAGACTGGGCAGGGGATGAAGAGACCCAGTACTTC
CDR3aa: CASSVDWAGDEETQYF

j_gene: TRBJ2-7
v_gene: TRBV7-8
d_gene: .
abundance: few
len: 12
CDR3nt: TGTGCCAGCAGCTTAGAGCGGACTTCGTCCCACTTC
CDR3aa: CASSLERTSSHF

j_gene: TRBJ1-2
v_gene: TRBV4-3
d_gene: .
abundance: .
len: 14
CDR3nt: TGCGCCAGCAGCCTCGGTCCGGCTAACTATGGCTACACCTTC
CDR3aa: CASSLGPANYGYTF

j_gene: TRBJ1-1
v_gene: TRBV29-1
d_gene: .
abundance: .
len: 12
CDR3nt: TGCAGCGTTGTGGAACAGGGTACTGAAGCTTTCTTT
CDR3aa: CSVVEQGTEAFF